A single sample is the source of the 16 T cell receptor beta chains below, sequenced in a study of shared clonotypes between healthy human individuals. CD45RO-negative, CCR7-selected cells formed the naive CD8 fraction, which excluded terminally differentiated effector memory CD45RA+ cells. Data came from immunoSEQ multiplex PCR; TCRdb stores just in-frame clones and leaves some out. The table includes 560,000 or so clones, approximately 96% detected once. Sequencing input: naive CD8+ T cells sorted from blood. The receptors stem from a woman aged 30 to 39 in good health.

The V and J genes are TRBV11-1 and TRBJ2-7; D call uncertain. Germline CDR1 reads SGHAT; CDR2 reads FQDESV (reference sequence). Trimming cost V 4 bases and J 2 bases, with 9 bases left between them. This CDR3 is built from 13 residues. Here the CDR3 reads CASSSDATYEQYF. CDR3 nucleotides: TGTGCCAGCAGCTCGGACGCCACCTACGAGCAGTACTTC.

The V call is TRBV27, the J call TRBJ2-7; the D is unclear. CDR1 and CDR2 from the germline V gene are MNHEY and SMNVEV (reference sequence). This CDR3 is built from 15 residues. V was trimmed by 5 bases and J by 5 bases, leaving 19 bases between them. CDR3 region: CASSPMGETNHEQYF. The CDR3 DNA reads TGTGCCAGCAGTCCCATGGGCGAAACGAACCACGAGCAGTACTTC.

The chain is built from TRBV2 and TRBJ2-2; D gene unclear. V lost 7 bases, J lost 3 bases, and 3 bases lay in between. CDR3 length equals 11 residues. The germline V gene encodes CDR1 SNHLY and CDR2 FYNNEI. CDR3 protein: CASKDTGELFF. Written as DNA, the CDR3 is TGTGCCAGCAAGGACACCGGGGAGCTGTTTTTT. Variable domain in full (rest from reference TRBV2 and TRBJ2-2): EPEVTQTPSHQVTQMGQEVILRCVPISNHLYFYWYRQILGQKVEFLVSFYNNEISEKSEIFDDQFSVERPDGSNFTLKIRSTKLEDSAMYFCASKDTGELFFGEGSRLTVL.

This clone has just one count. CDR3 sequence (DNA): TGTGCCAGCAGCTTGCCCGGGACAGGCCTATACGAGCAGTACTTC. Translating it yields CASSLPGTGLYEQYF. The chain joins TRBV5-6 to TRBJ2-7, with 8 bases matching TRBD1. V lost 1 base to trimming and J lost 4 bases; unmatched junction nucleotides: 7. The V gene's germline CDR1 is SGHDT and CDR2 YYEEEE. CDR3 length: 15 amino acids.

The gene calls are TRBV29-1 and TRBJ1-2, with D uncertain. The CDR3 length is 12 residues. With 6 bases removed from V and 4 bases from J, the gap between germline ends came to 12 bases. Per the germline V gene, CDR1 is SQVTM and CDR2 is ANQGSEA. CDR3: CSVDLGIYGYTF. CDR3 nucleotide sequence: TGCAGCGTGGATTTGGGGATCTATGGCTACACCTTC.

The chain recombines TRBV4-1 with TRBJ2-7; D call uncertain. The germline V and J ends were trimmed by 4 bases and 3 bases, with 16 bases remaining between them. CDR1 is MGHRA and CDR2 is YSYEKL in the germline V gene. The CDR3 is made up of 15 amino acids. The CDR3 DNA is TGCGCCAGCAGCCTTACTGTCGACGACTTCTACGAGCAGTACTTC. Translation: CASSLTVDDFYEQYF.

The J gene is TRBJ2-7, the V gene TRBV29-1; 10 nucleotides match TRBD1. Per germline, CDR1 SQVTM and CDR2 ANQGSEA. The CDR3 covers 13 residues. J was trimmed by 4 bases and V by 6 bases; bases with no gene match: 6. The CDR3 DNA is TGCAGCGTCGTTGGACAGGGGGGGTACGAGCAGTACTTC. This sequence encodes CSVVGQGGYEQYF.

The chain links TRBV5-6 to TRBJ2-5; the match to TRBD2 covers 12 bases. V lost 0 bases and J lost 9; bases outside the gene matches: 9. CDR1 is SGHDT and CDR2 is YYEEEE in the germline V gene. The CDR3 contains 16 residues. Here the CDR3 reads CASSLGLAGVTMAQYF. The CDR3 nucleotides read TGTGCCAGCAGCTTGGGACTAGCGGGGGTAACTATGGCCCAGTACTTC.

J is TRBJ2-7 and V is TRBV4-1, with D uncertain. This CDR3 contains 13 residues. The germline V gene has CDR1 MGHRA and CDR2 YSYEKL. Trimming left V 1 base short and J 3 bases short, with 7 bases between. CDR3 sequence reads: CASSQGPHYEQYF. CDR3 coding DNA: TGCGCCAGCAGCCAAGGGCCCCACTACGAGCAGTACTTC.

V gene TRBV2 combines with J gene TRBJ2-7; a possible D gene is TRBD1 (6 bases). V dropped 2 bases and J dropped 1 base, with 12 bases sitting between them. The length of the CDR3 is 15 residues. The germline V gene encodes CDR1 SNHLY and CDR2 FYNNEI. The CDR3, as DNA: TGTGCCAGCAGTGAAAGCAGGGGTGTTTCCTACGAGCAGTACTTC. Protein sequence: CASSESRGVSYEQYF.

The CDR3 region has the DNA TGTGCCAGCAGTCCTAGCGGGGGAGAACTCACAGATACGCAGTATTTT. Amino acid sequence: CASSPSGGELTDTQYF. The chain links TRBV27 to TRBJ2-3; 10 nucleotides line up with TRBD2. The V gene end was trimmed by 5 bases and the J gene end by 2 bases; junction bases not matched to a gene: 7. Germline CDR1 reads MNHEY; CDR2 reads SMNVEV (reference sequence). The CDR3 is 16 residues long.

This clone turned up a few times. Other DNA sequences in this sample translate to the same CDR3. This chain links TRBV9 with TRBJ1-1; TRBD1 is a possible D gene (5 bases). The CDR3 totals 13 residues. Per the germline V gene, CDR1 is SGDLS and CDR2 is YYNGEE. Trimming cost V 0 bases and J 4 bases, with 7 bases left between them. Written as DNA, the CDR3 is TGTGCCAGCAGCGTAGGGGGGAGCACTGAAGCTTTCTTT. It specifies CASSVGGSTEAFF.

This chain joins TRBV9 and TRBJ2-2; D unclear. Germline V gene data show CDR1 as SGDLS and CDR2 as YYNGEE. Trimming pared 2 bases from V and 6 bases from J, leaving 5 bases between. This CDR3 is built from 12 residues. The CDR3: CASSVGPGELFF. CDR3 DNA: TGTGCCAGCAGCGTTGGTCCCGGGGAGCTGTTTTTT.

This chain joins TRBV4-1 and TRBJ2-4, with no clear D. Trimming cost V 0 bases and J 1 base, with 13 bases left between them. The CDR3 has 17 amino acids. Germline assignment: CDR1 MGHRA and CDR2 YSYEKL. The CDR3 coding sequence is TGCGCCAGCAGCCAAGATGAGTGGGTCGGCGCCAAAAACATTCAGTACTTC. This gives the protein CASSQDEWVGAKNIQYF.

The V gene is TRBV6-1, the J gene TRBJ2-7; D possibly corresponds to TRBD2 (6 bases). This CDR3 comprises 15 residues. Germline V lookup: CDR1 MNHNS, CDR2 SASEGT. Deletions cut 0 bases from V and 6 bases from J, with 15 bases between. The DNA for the CDR3 is TGTGCCAGCAGTGAAGCTGACCGTGGGGGACTCGAGCAGTACTTC. This codes for CASSEADRGGLEQYF.

J is TRBJ2-7 and V is TRBV11-2; 7 bases are a match to TRBD1. There are 12 residues in the CDR3. Per the germline V gene, CDR1 is SGHAT and CDR2 is FQNNGV. The ends lost 6 bases at V and 2 bases at J; junction bases unmatched: 1. CDR3 region: CASRGTAYEQYF. The CDR3 nucleotides are TGTGCCAGCAGAGGGACAGCCTACGAGCAGTACTTC.